Each of the 9 T cell receptor beta chains below was sequenced from the same sample in a study of blood T cells in healthy people across ages. Together with a sample-barcoded 5' primer, a J-beta primer mix was included in a second PCR lasting roughly 6 to 12 cycles. One entry per CDR3 protein results from TCRdb running MiXCR on the 5' RACE reads. The sample holds more than 800,000 distinct CDR3 sequences, 35% to 55% seen once. The source material was blood. The origin of the receptors is a woman between 55 and 75 years old in good health.

This clonotype was detected a few times. V is TRBV21-1 and J is TRBJ1-3; the DNA was not compared with TRBD1, the D call given in the table. TRBV21-1 is listed as a pseudogene. CDR3 length equals 20 residues. CDR3 in DNA: TGTGCCAGCAGCAAACCCGGGACCCCAGAAAGGGGGACGACTGGAAACACCATATATTTT. Translation: CASSKPGTPERGTTGNTIYF.

The chain couples TRBV11-2 to TRBJ2-7; 7 bases line up with TRBD2. This CDR3 is built from 15 residues. Germline CDR1 and CDR2: SGHAT and FQNNGV. The junction had 7 bases not matched to a gene; V was cut back by 5 bases and J by 0 bases. CDR3 in amino acids: CASSHPSGLSYEQYF. The CDR3 coding sequence is TGTGCCAGCAGCCACCCTAGCGGACTCTCCTACGAGCAGTACTTC.

The chain uses TRBV11-3 and TRBJ2-6, with 7 positions matching TRBD1. V lost 1 base, J lost 1 base, and 4 bases stayed unmatched. From germline, CDR1 is SGHNT and CDR2 YENEEA. The CDR3 runs to 17 residues. In DNA, the CDR3 is TGTGCCAGCAGCTTAGGACAGGGTTCTTCTGGGGCCAACGTCCTGACTTTC. Encoded protein: CASSLGQGSSGANVLTF. Full variable domain (rest looked up from reference TRBV11-3 and TRBJ2-6): EAGVVQSPRYKIIEKKQPVAFWCNPISGHNTLYWYLQNLGQGPELLIRYENEEAVDDSQLPKDRFSAERLKGVDSTLKIQPAELGDSAVYLCASSLGQGSSGANVLTFGAGSRLTVL.

The genes are TRBV6-1 and TRBJ2-6, with a weak D call TRBD1 (6 bases). V was trimmed by 6 bases and J by 4 bases, leaving 19 bases between them. Germline CDR1 and CDR2: MNHNS and SASEGT. The CDR3 loop spans 17 amino acids. CDR3 region: CASRPVTGLLGANVLTF. In DNA form, the CDR3 reads TGTGCCAGCAGACCCGTAACAGGGCTGCTGGGGGCCAACGTCCTGACTTTC.

This rearrangement joins TRBV7-2 to TRBJ2-1; 9 bases line up with TRBD2. The germline gives CDR1 SGHTA, CDR2 FQGNSA. V was pared by 6 bases and J by 12 bases, with 6 bases of the junction left unmatched. The CDR3 extends over 12 amino acids. The DNA for the CDR3 is TGTGCCAGCAGTGCGGGACTAGCAGGGCAGTTCTTC. Translated: CASSAGLAGQFF.

The chain is built from TRBV5-5 and TRBJ2-7; D call uncertain. The CDR3 totals 14 residues. Trimming left V 0 bases short and J 3 bases short, with 10 bases between. Germline CDR1 and CDR2: SGHKS and YYEKEE (reference sequence). This CDR3 is CASSLVGQYYEQYF. CDR3 nucleotides: TGTGCCAGCAGCTTGGTTGGGCAGTACTACGAGCAGTACTTC.

The V gene is TRBV19, the J gene TRBJ2-7, with D tentatively TRBD2 (5 bases). Germline CDR1 LNHDA, CDR2 SQIVND (reference sequence). Trimming pared 6 bases from V and 3 bases from J, leaving 12 bases between. The CDR3 has 13 amino acids. The CDR3 DNA reads as TGTGCCAGTAGCAGCAGCCGGGGCTACGAGCAGTACTTC. Its protein is CASSSSRGYEQYF.

Comments on this clonotype: A much larger clone is a single base away; this may be a read error. The chain uses TRBV29-1 and TRBJ2-7; 10 bases are shared with TRBD1. V was pared by 8 bases and J by 0 bases, with 4 bases of the junction left unmatched. CDR1 and CDR2 (germline): SQVTM, ANQGSEA. The length of the CDR3 is 13 residues. The DNA for the CDR3 is TGCAGCCTTGGACAGGGGGGCTCCTACGAGCAGTACTTC. This codes for CSLGQGGSYEQYF.

The table lists this clonotype with a few counts. J is TRBJ2-1 and V is TRBV6-2 or TRBV6-3, with 13 bases matching TRBD2. Germline V gene sequence: CDR1 MNHEY, CDR2 SVGEGT. V lost 4 bases and J lost 5; bases outside the gene matches: 5. The CDR3 is made up of 16 amino acids. CDR3 sequence (DNA): TGTGCCAGCAGTTCCGGGACTAGCGGGGCCCACAATGAGCAGTTCTTC. Translating it yields CASSSGTSGAHNEQFF.